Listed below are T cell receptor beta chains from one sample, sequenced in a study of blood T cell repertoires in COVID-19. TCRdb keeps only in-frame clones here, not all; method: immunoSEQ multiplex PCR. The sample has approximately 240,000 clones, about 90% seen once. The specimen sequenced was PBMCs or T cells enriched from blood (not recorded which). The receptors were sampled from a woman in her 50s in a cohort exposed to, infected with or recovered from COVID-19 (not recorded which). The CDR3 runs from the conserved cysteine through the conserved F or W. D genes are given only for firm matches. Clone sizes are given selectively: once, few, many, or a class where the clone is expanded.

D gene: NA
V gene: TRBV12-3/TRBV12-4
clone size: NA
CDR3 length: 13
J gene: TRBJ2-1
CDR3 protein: CASSPPAVGRQFF
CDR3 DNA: TGTGCCAGCAGTCCTCCGGCGGTCGGCCGGCAGTTCTTC

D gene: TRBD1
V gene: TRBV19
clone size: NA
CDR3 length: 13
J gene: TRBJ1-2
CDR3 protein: CASSMYRGYGYTF
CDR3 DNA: TGTGCCAGTAGTATGTACAGGGGCTATGGCTACACCTTC

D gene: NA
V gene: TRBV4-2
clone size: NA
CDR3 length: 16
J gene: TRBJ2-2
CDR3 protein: CASSHQSPSNTGELFF
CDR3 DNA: TGTGCCAGCAGCCACCAGTCCCCTTCGAACACCGGGGAGCTGTTTTTT

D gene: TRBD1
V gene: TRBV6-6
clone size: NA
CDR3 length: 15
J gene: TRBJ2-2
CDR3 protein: CASSYPRGRAGELFF
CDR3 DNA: TGTGCCAGCAGTTACCCGAGGGGGCGCGCCGGGGAGCTGTTTTTT

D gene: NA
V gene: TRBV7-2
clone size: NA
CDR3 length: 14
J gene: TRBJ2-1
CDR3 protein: CASSREGAGNEQFF
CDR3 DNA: TGTGCCAGCTCACGGGAGGGGGCGGGAAATGAGCAGTTCTTC

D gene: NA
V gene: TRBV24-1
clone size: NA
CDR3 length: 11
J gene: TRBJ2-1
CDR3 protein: CATRQYNEQFF
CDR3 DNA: TGTGCCACCAGACAGTACAATGAGCAGTTCTTC

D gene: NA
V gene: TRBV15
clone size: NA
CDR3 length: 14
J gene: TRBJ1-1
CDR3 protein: CATQARGLDTEAFF
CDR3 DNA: TGTGCCACCCAGGCGCGGGGCCTAGACACTGAAGCTTTCTTT

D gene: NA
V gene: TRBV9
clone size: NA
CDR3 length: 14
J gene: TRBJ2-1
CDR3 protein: CASSVVGGYNEQFF
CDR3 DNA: TGTGCCAGCAGCGTAGTAGGAGGCTACAATGAGCAGTTCTTC

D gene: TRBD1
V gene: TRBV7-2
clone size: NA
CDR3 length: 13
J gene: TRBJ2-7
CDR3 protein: CASSVQGVHEQYF
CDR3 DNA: TGTGCCAGCAGCGTACAGGGGGTTCACGAGCAGTACTTC

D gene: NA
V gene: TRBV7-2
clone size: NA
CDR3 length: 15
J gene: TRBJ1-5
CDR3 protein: CASSLIRGTNQPQHF
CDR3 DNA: TGTGCCAGCAGCTTAATTAGGGGCACAAATCAGCCCCAGCATTTT

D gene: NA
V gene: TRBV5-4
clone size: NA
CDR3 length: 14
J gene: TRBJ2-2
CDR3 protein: CASSSGGGTGELFF
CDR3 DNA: TGTGCCAGCAGCTCCGGAGGTGGCACCGGGGAGCTGTTTTTT

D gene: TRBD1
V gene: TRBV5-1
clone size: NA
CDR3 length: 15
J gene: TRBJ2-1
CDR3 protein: CASSLVGQSYNEQFF
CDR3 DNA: TGCGCCAGCAGCTTGGTGGGACAGTCCTACAATGAGCAGTTCTTC

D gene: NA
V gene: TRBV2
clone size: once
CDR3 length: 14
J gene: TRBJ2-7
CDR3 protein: CASSPRVHSYEQYF
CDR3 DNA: TGTGCCAGCAGTCCCAGGGTCCACTCCTACGAGCAGTACTTC

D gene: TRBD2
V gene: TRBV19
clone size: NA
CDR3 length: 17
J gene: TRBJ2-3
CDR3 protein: CASSRGLAGDHTDTQYF
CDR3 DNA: TGTGCCAGTAGTCGGGGACTAGCGGGGGACCACACAGATACGCAGTATTTT

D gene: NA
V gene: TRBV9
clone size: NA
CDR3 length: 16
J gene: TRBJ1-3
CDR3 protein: CASSVVPGSSGNTIYF
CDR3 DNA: TGTGCCAGCAGCGTAGTTCCGGGTAGCTCTGGAAACACCATATATTTT

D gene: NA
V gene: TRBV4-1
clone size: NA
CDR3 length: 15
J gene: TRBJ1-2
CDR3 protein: CASSHSGQSFYGYTF
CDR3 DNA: TGCGCCAGCAGCCACAGCGGACAGTCCTTCTATGGCTACACCTTC

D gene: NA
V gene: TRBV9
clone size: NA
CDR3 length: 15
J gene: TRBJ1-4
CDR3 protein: CASSASPGWGEKLFF
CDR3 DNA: TGTGCCAGCAGCGCTTCCCCAGGGTGGGGTGAAAAACTGTTTTTT

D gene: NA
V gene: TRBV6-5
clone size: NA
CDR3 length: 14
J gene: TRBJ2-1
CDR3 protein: CASSFRTTVGEQFF
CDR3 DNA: TGTGCCAGCAGTTTCCGGACTACTGTAGGGGAGCAGTTCTTC

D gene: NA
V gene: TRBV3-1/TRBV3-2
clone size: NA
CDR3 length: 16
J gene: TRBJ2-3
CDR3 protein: CASSQLRGTSTDTQYF
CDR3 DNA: TGTGCCAGCAGCCAACTCAGGGGCACTAGCACAGATACGCAGTATTTT

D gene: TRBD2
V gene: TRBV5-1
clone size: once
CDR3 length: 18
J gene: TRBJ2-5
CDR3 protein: CASSPGLAGDRVMETQYF
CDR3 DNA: TGCGCCAGCAGCCCGGGACTAGCGGGGGACAGGGTAATGGAGACCCAGTACTTC

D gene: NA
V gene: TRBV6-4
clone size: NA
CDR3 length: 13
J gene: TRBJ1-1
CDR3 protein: CASRTGDGTEAFF
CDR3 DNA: TGTGCCAGCAGGACAGGAGACGGAACTGAAGCTTTCTTT

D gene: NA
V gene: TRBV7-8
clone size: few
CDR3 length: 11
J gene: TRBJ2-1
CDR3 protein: CASSPYNEQFF
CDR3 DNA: TGTGCCAGCAGCCCGTACAATGAGCAGTTCTTC

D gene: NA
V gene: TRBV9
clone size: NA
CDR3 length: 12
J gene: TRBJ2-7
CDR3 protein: CASSATSHEQYF
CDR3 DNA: TGTGCCAGCAGCGCTACTAGTCACGAGCAGTACTTC

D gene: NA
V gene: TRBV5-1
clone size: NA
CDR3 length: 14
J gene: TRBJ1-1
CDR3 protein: CASRGSGGDNEAFF
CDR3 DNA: TGCGCCAGCAGGGGTTCGGGGGGTGACAATGAAGCTTTCTTT

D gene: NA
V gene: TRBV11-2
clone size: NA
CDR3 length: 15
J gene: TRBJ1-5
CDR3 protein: CASSLNWGVGQPQHF
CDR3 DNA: TGTGCCAGCAGCTTAAACTGGGGGGTCGGTCAGCCCCAGCATTTT

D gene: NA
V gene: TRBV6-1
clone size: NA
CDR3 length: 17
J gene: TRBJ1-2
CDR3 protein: CASSEGTANTNPYGYTF
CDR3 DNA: TGTGCCAGCAGTGAAGGGACAGCCAATACAAACCCCTATGGCTACACCTTC

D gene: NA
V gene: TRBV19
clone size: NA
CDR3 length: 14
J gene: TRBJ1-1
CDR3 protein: CASSIPGENTEAFF
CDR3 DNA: TGTGCCAGTAGTATCCCCGGGGAGAACACTGAAGCTTTCTTT